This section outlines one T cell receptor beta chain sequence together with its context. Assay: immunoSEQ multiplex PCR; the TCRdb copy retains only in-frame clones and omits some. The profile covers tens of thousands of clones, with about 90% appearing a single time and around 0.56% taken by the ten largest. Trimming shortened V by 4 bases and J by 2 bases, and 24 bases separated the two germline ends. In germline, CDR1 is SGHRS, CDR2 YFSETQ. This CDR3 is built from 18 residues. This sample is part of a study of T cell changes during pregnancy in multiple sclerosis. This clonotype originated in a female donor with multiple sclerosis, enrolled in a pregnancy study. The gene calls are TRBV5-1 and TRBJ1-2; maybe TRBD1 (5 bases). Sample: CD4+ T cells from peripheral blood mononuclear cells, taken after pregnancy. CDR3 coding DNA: TGCGCCAGCAGCGAGGATGGAGTGCGGGGGACGGAAAACTATGGCTACACCTTC. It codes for CASSEDGVRGTENYGYTF.